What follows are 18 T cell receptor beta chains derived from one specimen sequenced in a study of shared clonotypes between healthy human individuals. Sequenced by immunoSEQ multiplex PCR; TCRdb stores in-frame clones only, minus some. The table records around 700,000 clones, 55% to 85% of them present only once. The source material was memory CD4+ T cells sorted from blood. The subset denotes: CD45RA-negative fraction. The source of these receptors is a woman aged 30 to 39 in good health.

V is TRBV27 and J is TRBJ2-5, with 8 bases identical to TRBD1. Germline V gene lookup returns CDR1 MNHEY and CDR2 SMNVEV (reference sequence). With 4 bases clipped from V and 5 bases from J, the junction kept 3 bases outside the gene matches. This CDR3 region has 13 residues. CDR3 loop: CASSYQGAETQYF. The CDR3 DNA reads TGTGCCAGCAGTTATCAGGGGGCTGAGACCCAGTACTTC.

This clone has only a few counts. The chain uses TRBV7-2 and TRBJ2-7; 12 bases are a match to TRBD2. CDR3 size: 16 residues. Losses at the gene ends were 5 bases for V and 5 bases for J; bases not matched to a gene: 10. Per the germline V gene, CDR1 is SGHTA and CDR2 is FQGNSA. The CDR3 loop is CASSLLPRTSGNEQYF. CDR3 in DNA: TGTGCCAGCAGCCTTCTACCCAGGACTAGCGGGAACGAGCAGTACTTC. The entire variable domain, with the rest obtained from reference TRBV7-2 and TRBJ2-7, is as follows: GAGVSQSPSNKVTEKGKDVELRCDPISGHTALYWYRQSLGQGLEFLIYFQGNSAPDKSGLPSDRFSAERTGGSVSTLTIQRTQQEDSAVYLCASSLLPRTSGNEQYFGPGTRLTVT.

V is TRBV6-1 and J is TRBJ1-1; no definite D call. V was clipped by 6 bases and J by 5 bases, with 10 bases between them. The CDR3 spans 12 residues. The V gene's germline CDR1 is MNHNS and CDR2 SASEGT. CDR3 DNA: TGTGCCAGCAGCCTATCTAGGACTGAAGCTTTCTTT. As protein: CASSLSRTEAFF.

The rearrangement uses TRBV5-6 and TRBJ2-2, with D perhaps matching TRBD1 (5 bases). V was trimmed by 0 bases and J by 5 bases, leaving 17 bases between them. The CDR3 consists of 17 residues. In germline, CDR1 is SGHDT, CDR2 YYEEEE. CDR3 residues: CASSLARAQVGTGELFF. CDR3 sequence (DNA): TGTGCCAGCAGCTTGGCCAGAGCACAGGTGGGAACCGGGGAGCTGTTTTTT.

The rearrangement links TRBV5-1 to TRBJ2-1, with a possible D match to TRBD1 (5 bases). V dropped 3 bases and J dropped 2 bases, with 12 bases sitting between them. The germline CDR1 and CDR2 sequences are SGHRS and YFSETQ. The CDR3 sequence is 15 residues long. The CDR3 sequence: CASSSREPAYNEQFF. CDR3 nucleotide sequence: TGCGCCAGCAGCTCCAGGGAACCAGCCTACAATGAGCAGTTCTTC.

CDR3 nucleotide sequence: TGTGCCAGCAGTTTTTTTTGGACAGGGCTGGGCAATCAGCCCCAGCATTTT. Translation: CASSFFWTGLGNQPQHF. The chain employs TRBV28 and TRBJ1-5; TRBD1 agrees at 8 bases. This CDR3 is 17 amino acids long. Per germline, CDR1 MDHEN and CDR2 SYDVKM. J lost 2 bases, V lost 3 bases, and 9 bases had no gene match.

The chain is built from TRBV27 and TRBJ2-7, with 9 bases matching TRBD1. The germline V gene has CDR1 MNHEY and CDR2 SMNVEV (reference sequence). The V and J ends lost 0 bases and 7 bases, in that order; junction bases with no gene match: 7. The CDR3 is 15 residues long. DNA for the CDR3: TGTGCCAGCAGTTTATCGGGGACAGGGTATTGGGAGCAGTACTTC. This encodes CASSLSGTGYWEQYF.

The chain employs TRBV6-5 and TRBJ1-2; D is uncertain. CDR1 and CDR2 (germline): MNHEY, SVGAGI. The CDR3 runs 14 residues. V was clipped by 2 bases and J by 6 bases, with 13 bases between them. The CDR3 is CASSYRLPSDGYTF. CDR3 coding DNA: TGTGCCAGCAGTTACAGGCTGCCGTCGGATGGCTACACCTTC.

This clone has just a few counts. Written as DNA, the CDR3 is TGCGCCAGCAGCCAAGCGCAAGGAGGGGAAACCTACGAGCAGTACTTC. Translating it yields CASSQAQGGETYEQYF. This chain links TRBV4-1 with TRBJ2-7; possible D gene TRBD2, 6 bases. V dropped 1 base and J dropped 2 bases, with 15 bases sitting between them. Germline-derived CDR1 and CDR2 are MGHRA and YSYEKL. This CDR3 has 16 residues.

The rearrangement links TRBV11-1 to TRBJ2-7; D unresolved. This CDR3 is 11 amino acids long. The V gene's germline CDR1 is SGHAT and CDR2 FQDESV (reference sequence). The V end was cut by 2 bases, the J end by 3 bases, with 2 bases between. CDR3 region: CASSLNYEQYF. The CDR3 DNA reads TGTGCCAGCAGCTTAAACTACGAGCAGTACTTC.

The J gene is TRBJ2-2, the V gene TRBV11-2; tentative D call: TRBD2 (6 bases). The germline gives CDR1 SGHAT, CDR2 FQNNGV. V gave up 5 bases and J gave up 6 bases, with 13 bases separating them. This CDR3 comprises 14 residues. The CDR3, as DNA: TGTGCCAGCAGCCCGCAGACTAGTCCCGGGGAGCTGTTTTTT. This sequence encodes CASSPQTSPGELFF.

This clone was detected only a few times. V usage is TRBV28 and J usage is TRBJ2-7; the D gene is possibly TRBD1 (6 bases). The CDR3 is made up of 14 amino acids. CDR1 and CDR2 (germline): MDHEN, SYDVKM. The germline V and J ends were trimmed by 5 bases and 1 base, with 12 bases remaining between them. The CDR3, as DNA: TGTGCCAGCAGTGCCGGGACACCGTCCTACGAGCAGTACTTC. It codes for CASSAGTPSYEQYF.

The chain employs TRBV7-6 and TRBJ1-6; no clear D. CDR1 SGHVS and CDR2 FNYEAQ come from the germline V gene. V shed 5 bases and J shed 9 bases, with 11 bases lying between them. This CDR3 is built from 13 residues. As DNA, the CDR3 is TGTGCCAGCAGCACCACTCCGGGTTCACCCCTCCACTTT. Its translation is CASSTTPGSPLHF.

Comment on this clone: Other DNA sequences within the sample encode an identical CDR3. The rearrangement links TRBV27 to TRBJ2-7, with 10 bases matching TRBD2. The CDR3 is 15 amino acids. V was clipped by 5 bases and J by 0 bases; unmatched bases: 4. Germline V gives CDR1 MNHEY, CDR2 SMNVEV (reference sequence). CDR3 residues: CASSPIAGGSYEQYF. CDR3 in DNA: TGTGCCAGCAGTCCTATAGCGGGAGGCTCCTACGAGCAGTACTTC.

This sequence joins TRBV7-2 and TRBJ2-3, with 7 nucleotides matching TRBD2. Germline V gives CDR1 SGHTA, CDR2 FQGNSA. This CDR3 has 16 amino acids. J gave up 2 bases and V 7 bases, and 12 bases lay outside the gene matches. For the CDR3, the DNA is TGTGCCAGCAAGATCCATCCCGGGACTATCACAGATACGCAGTATTTT. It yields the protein CASKIHPGTITDTQYF.

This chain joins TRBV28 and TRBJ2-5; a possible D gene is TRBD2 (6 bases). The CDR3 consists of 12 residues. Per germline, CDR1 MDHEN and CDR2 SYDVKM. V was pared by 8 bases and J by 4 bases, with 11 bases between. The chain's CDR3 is CASSRAGETQYF. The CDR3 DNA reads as TGTGCCAGCTCGCGAGCGGGAGAGACCCAGTACTTC. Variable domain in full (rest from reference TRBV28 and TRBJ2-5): DVKVTQSSRYLVKRTGEKVFLECVQDMDHENMFWYRQDPGLGLRLIYFSYDVKMKEKGDIPEGYSVSREKKERFSLILESASTNQTSMYLCASSRAGETQYFGPGTRLLVL.

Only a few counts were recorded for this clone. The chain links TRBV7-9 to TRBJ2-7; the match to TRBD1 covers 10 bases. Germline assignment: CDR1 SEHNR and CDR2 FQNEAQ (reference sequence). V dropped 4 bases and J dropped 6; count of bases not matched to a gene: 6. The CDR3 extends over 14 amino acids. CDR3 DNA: TGTGCCAGCAGCTCAAGGACAGGGGGAAGCGAGCAGTACTTC. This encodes CASSSRTGGSEQYF.

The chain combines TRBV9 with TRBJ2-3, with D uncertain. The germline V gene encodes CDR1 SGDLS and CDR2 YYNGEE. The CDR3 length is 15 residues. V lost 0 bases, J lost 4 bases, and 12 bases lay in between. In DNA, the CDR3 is TGTGCCAGCAGCGTAGATCTCTTTATGCCAGATACGCAGTATTTT. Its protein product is CASSVDLFMPDTQYF.